These 14 T cell receptor beta chains came from one sample sequenced in a study of sequential checkpoint blockade in melanoma (dated by TCRdb to the late 2010s). The library came from the immunoSEQ multiplex PCR assay. TCRdb took over this immuneACCESS table, retaining in-frame rearrangements with V and J assigned. Such tables are incomplete; in checked studies, under half of the missing clones stem from an unresolved V gene, and the remainder is unexplained. The sample profile shows 10,000 to 11,000 clones; about 75% of them were found once. The leading ten clones occupy over 10% of the sample. Read against the paper, the sample's treatment or condition label means: randomized to nivolumab then ipilimumab (arm A) or the reverse (arm B). The specimen comprised CD8+ T cells sorted from blood (inferred from file names), sampled from a patient given nivolumab and ipilimumab in sequence. The receptors shown here come from a human donor with melanoma.

The V gene is TRBV19, the J gene TRBJ2-7; the match to TRBD2 covers 7 bases. V dropped 6 bases and J dropped 2; count of bases not matched to a gene: 4. The CDR3 is 13 amino acids. Germline assignment: CDR1 LNHDA and CDR2 SQIVND (reference sequence). The CDR3 loop is CASSSGATYEQYF. The DNA of the CDR3 is TGTGCCAGTAGCAGCGGGGCGACCTACGAGCAGTACTTC.

This rearrangement joins TRBV9 to TRBJ2-7; TRBD2 matches at 7 bases. Trimming cost V 3 bases and J 2 bases; bases outside gene matches: 5. Germline V gives CDR1 SGDLS, CDR2 YYNGEE. The CDR3 totals 14 residues. This chain's CDR3 is CASSASSGPYEQYF. CDR3 nucleotides: TGTGCCAGCAGCGCGTCTAGCGGACCCTACGAGCAGTACTTC.

V and J are TRBV30 and TRBJ1-1, with D hard to call. V lost 6 bases, J lost 1 base, and 18 bases lay in between. The CDR3 is 15 amino acids. From germline, CDR1 is GTSNPN and CDR2 SVGIG (reference sequence). This chain's CDR3 is CACRRAQSGNTEAFF. The CDR3 coding sequence is TGTGCCTGCCGGCGGGCCCAAAGCGGGAACACTGAAGCTTTCTTT.

In this sample, this clone turned up a few times. The chain links TRBV29-1 to TRBJ1-1, with D unresolved. Trimming removed 8 bases from V and 1 base from J, with 17 bases in between. The CDR3 runs 14 residues. Germline V CDR1 and CDR2: SQVTM, ANQGSEA. The CDR3: CSSDDPGRNTEAFF. As DNA, the CDR3 is TGCAGCTCCGATGATCCGGGGAGGAACACTGAAGCTTTCTTT.

The CDR3, as DNA: TGCAGCGTTGAAGACAGGAAAGACACAGATACGCAGTATTTT. Translated, it gives CSVEDRKDTDTQYF. V gene TRBV29-1 combines with J gene TRBJ2-3; D ambiguous. CDR1 is SQVTM, CDR2 ANQGSEA, per germline. The CDR3 consists of 14 residues. V was shortened by 0 bases and J by 2 bases, with 9 bases between the two germline ends.

This chain connects TRBV5-1 to TRBJ1-2, with 7 bases that match TRBD1. The CDR3 extends over 11 amino acids. CDR1 and CDR2 from the germline V gene are SGHRS and YFSETQ. Trimming took 6 bases from V and 8 from J; bases not matched to a gene: 4. The CDR3 sequence: CASKTGEGYTF. For the CDR3, the DNA is TGCGCCAGCAAAACAGGGGAAGGCTACACCTTC. The complete variable domain, with remaining parts taken from reference TRBV5-1 and TRBJ1-2, reads KAGVTQTPRYLIKTRGQQVTLSCSPISGHRSVSWYQQTPGQGLQFLFEYFSETQRNKGNFPGRFSGRQFSNSRSEMNVSTLELGDSALYLCASKTGEGYTFGSGTRLTVV.

This rearrangement joins TRBV29-1 to TRBJ1-4, with D perhaps TRBD1 (6 bases). V lost 0 bases, J lost 8 bases, and 19 bases lay in between. Per the germline V gene, CDR1 is SQVTM and CDR2 is ANQGSEA. The CDR3 has 16 amino acids. CDR3 in DNA: TGCAGCGTTGAAGATCGCGAGGTTACGGGGGGCGAAAAACTGTTTTTT. The encoded protein is CSVEDREVTGGEKLFF. The whole variable domain, remainder taken from reference TRBV29-1 and TRBJ1-4, is SAVISQKPSRDICQRGTSLTIQCQVDSQVTMMFWYRQQPGQSLTLIATANQGSEATYESGFVIDKFPISRPNLTFSTLTVSNMSPEDSSIYLCSVEDREVTGGEKLFFGSGTQLSVL.

V and J are TRBV7-9 and TRBJ1-2, with a possible D match to TRBD1 (5 bases). Germline V lookup: CDR1 SEHNR, CDR2 FQNEAQ (reference sequence). This CDR3 contains 13 residues. Trimming took 6 bases from V and 4 from J, leaving 12 bases between them. The CDR3 nucleotides are TGTGCCAGCAGGCAGGGATCGGGCTATGGCTACACCTTC. Its translation is CASRQGSGYGYTF.

The rearrangement links TRBV28 to TRBJ2-7, with 9 bases aligning to TRBD1. V dropped 4 bases and J dropped 5; count of bases not matched to a gene: 18. This CDR3 is 18 amino acids long. CDR1 is MDHEN and CDR2 is SYDVKM in the germline V gene. The CDR3 sequence: CASSSRTTGGLFLDEQYF. The CDR3 DNA is TGTGCCAGCAGTTCCCGAACGACAGGGGGTCTTTTCCTTGACGAGCAGTACTTC.

The rearrangement joins TRBV29-1 to TRBJ1-2; 7 positions agree with TRBD1. Germline CDR1 SQVTM, CDR2 ANQGSEA. V dropped 0 bases and J dropped 4; count of bases not matched to a gene: 11. The CDR3 contains 16 residues. DNA of the CDR3: TGCAGCGTTGAAGAACTCATTACGGGGACAGTCTATGGCTACACCTTC. Translating it yields CSVEELITGTVYGYTF. The variable domain in full, completed from reference TRBV29-1 and TRBJ1-2, reads SAVISQKPSRDICQRGTSLTIQCQVDSQVTMMFWYRQQPGQSLTLIATANQGSEATYESGFVIDKFPISRPNLTFSTLTVSNMSPEDSSIYLCSVEELITGTVYGYTFGSGTRLTVV.

Turning to this clone: At one end, the junction sequence differs from germline, possibly due to a read error. The same CDR3 arises from other DNA sequences in this sample as well. The chain recombines TRBV7-9 with TRBJ2-7; 11 positions agree with TRBD2. Germline V gene sequence: CDR1 SEHNR, CDR2 FQNEAQ (reference sequence). This CDR3 is 15 amino acids long. CDR3 residues: CASSTGTSGSYEQYF. Written as DNA, the CDR3 is TGTGCCAGCAGCACCGGGACTAGCGGTTCCTACGAGCAGTACTTT.

This clone is medium-sized by share. The CDR3 DNA sequence: TGTGCCACCAGCAGCGCTAGTGACTACGAGCAGTACTTC. Translating gives CATSSASDYEQYF. The gene calls are TRBV15 and TRBJ2-7, with no clear D. This CDR3 is built from 13 residues. From germline, CDR1 is LNHNV and CDR2 YYDKDF (reference sequence). The V and J ends lost 3 bases and 3 bases respectively, with 9 bases between them.

The chain uses TRBV5-6 and TRBJ2-5, with 10 bases fitting TRBD2. The J call is in doubt because the DNA end fits TRBJ2-7 better. This CDR3 region has 16 residues. Germline CDR1 is SGHDT and CDR2 is YYEEEE. This chain's CDR3 is CASSLAGTSAYYEQYF. CDR3 nucleotide sequence: TGTGCCAGCAGCCTTGCCGGGACTAGCGCATACTACGAGCAGTACTTC.

This clone was seen only a few times. The rearrangement uses TRBV7-9 and TRBJ1-4; perhaps TRBD1 as D (6 bases). The length of the CDR3 is 12 residues. Trimming took 8 bases from V and 6 from J, leaving 10 bases between them. Looked up from germline, CDR1 is SEHNR and CDR2 is FQNEAQ (reference sequence). Here the CDR3 reads CASQGLDEKLFF. CDR3 nucleotide sequence: TGTGCCAGCCAGGGGCTTGATGAAAAACTGTTTTTT.